The 20 T cell receptor beta chains below come from one sample, sequenced in a study of CD8+ T cells in alopecia areata. Regarding treatment: oral pan-JAK inhibitor, 5-10 mg twice daily. RNA extraction and reverse transcription yielded cDNA as sequencing template. Clones were read by immunoSEQ multiplex PCR, and TCRdb kept only the in-frame ones, dropping some. The sample carries approximately 170,000 clones, less than 70% recorded once. The sample was CD4+ T cells sorted from blood, taken at week 24, from a patient treated with tofacitinib. These TCRs come from a human donor with alopecia areata.

The V and J genes are TRBV6-5 and TRBJ2-2, with 8 bases identical to TRBD1. J lost 4 bases, V lost 6 bases, and 7 bases had no gene match. The germline V gene encodes CDR1 MNHEY and CDR2 SVGAGI. CDR3 length: 15 amino acids. CDR3 amino acids: CASRTRGLGTGELFF. In DNA, the CDR3 is TGTGCCAGCAGAACCAGGGGGCTGGGCACCGGGGAGCTGTTTTTT.

This chain joins TRBV18 and TRBJ1-5; no reliable D call. Trimming shortened V by 3 bases and J by 6 bases, and 0 bases separated the two germline ends. This CDR3 has 10 amino acids. Per germline, CDR1 KGHSH and CDR2 LQKENI. CDR3 residues: CASSPQPQHF. CDR3 DNA sequence: TGTGCCAGCTCACCTCAGCCCCAGCATTTT.

The V and J genes are TRBV7-2 and TRBJ2-3, with no clear D. V gave up 7 bases and J gave up 0 bases, with 11 bases separating them. Germline-derived CDR1 and CDR2 are SGHTA and FQGNSA. The CDR3 loop spans 14 amino acids. This CDR3 is CASKIRTSTDTQYF. DNA for the CDR3: TGTGCCAGCAAGATCAGAACTAGCACAGATACGCAGTATTTT.

This chain joins TRBV5-1 and TRBJ2-7; D uncertain. V was clipped by 4 bases and J by 5 bases, with 10 bases between them. The CDR3 spans 12 residues. Germline V lookup: CDR1 SGHRS, CDR2 YFSETQ. CDR3 region: CASSPDSDEQYF. In DNA, the CDR3 is TGCGCCAGCAGCCCGGATTCAGACGAGCAGTACTTC.

This chain links TRBV7-8 with TRBJ2-7, with a tentative D call TRBD1 (6 bases). Trimming pared 4 bases from V and 0 bases from J, leaving 13 bases between. The CDR3 covers 15 residues. CDR1 is SGHVS, CDR2 FQNEAQ, per germline. The CDR3 nucleotides are TGTGCCAGCAGCTCACAGGGTCAGGGCTCCTACGAGCAGTACTTC. Translating gives CASSSQGQGSYEQYF.

The chain employs TRBV19 and TRBJ1-1, with no clear D. The V end lost 6 bases, the J end lost 0 bases, and 2 bases lay between the germline ends. Germline CDR1 LNHDA, CDR2 SQIVND (reference sequence). The CDR3 consists of 11 residues. CDR3 bases: TGTGCCAGTAGCATGAACACTGAAGCTTTCTTT. Amino acid sequence: CASSMNTEAFF.

This clone has only one observation. The V gene is TRBV27, the J gene TRBJ1-2, with a weak D call TRBD1 (5 bases). V shed 6 bases and J shed 8 bases, with 31 bases lying between them. CDR3 length: 18 amino acids. CDR1 and CDR2 (germline): MNHEY, SMNVEV (reference sequence). CDR3 nucleotide sequence: TGTGCCAGCAGCCCGGGGAGCGGGGCCGGGCCCCTAGGTTTCGGCTACACCTTC. Translation: CASSPGSGAGPLGFGYTF.

The V call is TRBV5-1, the J call TRBJ1-6, with D uncertain. V shed 3 bases and J shed 1 base, with 17 bases lying between them. Germline assignment: CDR1 SGHRS and CDR2 YFSETQ. The CDR3 totals 18 residues. In nucleotides, the CDR3 is TGCGCCAGCAGCTCGCGTCCTGCGGTGGTGTCCTATAATTCACCCCTCCACTTT. Its translation: CASSSRPAVVSYNSPLHF.

CDR3 DNA sequence: TGTGCCAGCAGTCCCCCACAGGGCTACGAGCAGTACTTC. It yields the protein CASSPPQGYEQYF. The chain carries TRBV6-6 and TRBJ2-7; TRBD1 might be the D (6 bases). CDR3 length equals 13 residues. The V gene's germline CDR1 is MNHNY and CDR2 SVGAGI (reference sequence). Between the trimmed V and J ends, which lost 5 bases and 3 bases, there was a span of 11 bases.

V and J are TRBV9 and TRBJ1-3, with D perhaps matching TRBD1 (6 bases). This CDR3 has 17 amino acids. V lost 3 bases and J lost 4, with 20 bases in between. CDR1 and CDR2 (germline): SGDLS, YYNGEE. DNA of the CDR3: TGTGCCAGCAGCGAGCTCGGCCCAGGGGCGGAGGGAAACACCATATATTTT. Translation gives CASSELGPGAEGNTIYF.

The chain is built from TRBV4-1 and TRBJ2-7; D uncertain. The V gene lost 0 bases and the J gene lost 2 bases, with 8 bases spanning the gap. The V gene's germline CDR1 is MGHRA and CDR2 YSYEKL. This CDR3 has 14 amino acids. DNA of the CDR3: TGCGCCAGCAGCCAAGATGAACAAGCCTACGAGCAGTACTTC. Its translation: CASSQDEQAYEQYF.

This sequence joins TRBV7-2 and TRBJ1-5; maybe TRBD1 (5 bases). Per the germline V gene, CDR1 is SGHTA and CDR2 is FQGNSA. Trimming pared 5 bases from V and 7 bases from J, leaving 21 bases between. This CDR3 has 16 amino acids. CDR3: CASSPSALMGRQPQHF. CDR3 in DNA: TGTGCCAGCAGCCCCTCCGCCCTCATGGGGCGCCAGCCCCAGCATTTT.

The rearrangement uses TRBV18 and TRBJ1-2; D is undetermined. V was trimmed by 2 bases and J by 8 bases, leaving 15 bases between them. The CDR3 totals 14 residues. Germline CDR1 KGHSH, CDR2 LQKENI. The CDR3 coding sequence is TGTGCCAGCTCACCAGGAGCCCCGGAGGGCGGCTACACCTTC. Amino acid sequence: CASSPGAPEGGYTF.

V and J are TRBV6-4 and TRBJ1-5; D might be TRBD1 (6 bases). V shed 4 bases and J shed 6 bases, with 16 bases lying between them. Germline V gene data show CDR1 as MRHNA and CDR2 as SNTAGT. This CDR3 is 15 amino acids long. The DNA for the CDR3 is TGTGCCAGCAGTGTCGATGAGGGGGTGGGTCAGCCCCAGCATTTT. It is translated as CASSVDEGVGQPQHF.

This rearrangement joins TRBV4-2 to TRBJ2-7; no clear D. Trimming took off 1 base at V and 6 bases at J, with 16 bases between the two ends. This CDR3 region has 15 residues. Germline values: CDR1 LGHNA, CDR2 YNFKEQ. Here the CDR3 DNA reads TGTGCCAGCAGCCAAGGGCAGGATCTTCCCTCCGAGCAGTACTTC. This translates into CASSQGQDLPSEQYF.

The gene calls are TRBV2 and TRBJ2-3; 10 nucleotides match TRBD2. This CDR3 is 15 amino acids long. Germline loops: CDR1 SNHLY, CDR2 FYNNEI. V lost 9 bases and J lost 3; bases outside the gene matches: 9. CDR3 region: CARGTTSGSTDTQYF. The DNA of the CDR3 is TGTGCCAGGGGGACGACTAGCGGGTCTACAGATACGCAGTATTTT.

The V gene is TRBV19, the J gene TRBJ2-1, with TRBD2 matching over 8 bases. Germline CDR1 reads LNHDA; CDR2 reads SQIVND (reference sequence). The CDR3 loop spans 13 amino acids. V lost 3 bases, J lost 7 bases, and 2 bases stayed unmatched. CDR3 amino acids: CASSILAGNEQFF. The DNA for the CDR3 is TGTGCCAGTAGTATTCTAGCGGGTAATGAGCAGTTCTTC.

The rearrangement links TRBV4-2 to TRBJ2-7; perhaps D is TRBD1 or TRBD2 (5 bases each). The CDR3 has 15 amino acids. Germline V gene sequence: CDR1 LGHNA, CDR2 YNFKEQ. The germline V and J ends were trimmed by 1 base and 2 bases, with 12 bases remaining between them. The CDR3 loop reads CASSQVGSGPYEQYF. The CDR3 coding sequence is TGTGCCAGCAGCCAAGTGGGCTCGGGGCCCTACGAGCAGTACTTC.

The chain carries TRBV4-1 and TRBJ1-5; TRBD1 matches 8 bases. This CDR3 comprises 18 residues. Germline assignment: CDR1 MGHRA and CDR2 YSYEKL. V gave up 1 base and J gave up 2 bases; unmatched junction bases: 10. Written as DNA, the CDR3 is TGCGCCAGCAGCCAAGGTGAGGGACCGGGACAGGGCAATCAGCCCCAGCATTTT. Protein product: CASSQGEGPGQGNQPQHF.

This clone has a count of ten or more. The rearrangement links TRBV11-1 to TRBJ1-5; TRBD1 aligns across 8 bases. Germline CDR1 and CDR2: SGHAT and FQDESV (reference sequence). The CDR3 is 15 residues long. V gave up 6 bases and J gave up 4 bases; unmatched junction bases: 8. The CDR3 sequence: CASRQTGQENQPQHF. The DNA of the CDR3 is TGTGCCAGCAGACAAACGGGACAGGAAAATCAGCCCCAGCATTTT.